The 27 T cell receptor beta chains below all came from one sample that was sequenced in a study of cytomegalovirus exposure and HLA in healthy donors. The PCR ran on 60 Vbeta and 13 Jbeta primers. Assay: immunoSEQ multiplex PCR; the TCRdb copy retains only in-frame clones and omits some. The sample carries about 130,000 clones, 75% to 85% recorded once. Sequencing used PBMCs. These TCRs come from a girl aged 2-10 years in good health and CMV-seronegative.

V gene TRBV10-3 combines with J gene TRBJ2-2; 10 nucleotides agree with TRBD1. This CDR3 comprises 16 residues. The germline V gene has CDR1 ENHRY and CDR2 SYGVKD. Trimming at V came to 1 base and at J to 1 base, leaving 0 bases not matched to a gene. The CDR3 sequence: CAISEWDRGNTGELFF. In nucleotides, the CDR3 is TGTGCCATCAGTGAGTGGGACAGGGGGAACACCGGGGAGCTGTTTTTT.

The rearrangement links TRBV5-6 to TRBJ2-1, with TRBD2 matching over 12 bases. V gave up 3 bases and J gave up 5 bases; unmatched junction bases: 6. Germline CDR1 and CDR2: SGHDT and YYEEEE. The CDR3 consists of 16 residues. In DNA, the CDR3 is TGTGCCAGCAGCTGGGAACTAGCGGGGGGCCACAATGAGCAGTTCTTC. Translating it yields CASSWELAGGHNEQFF.

The chain links TRBV30 to TRBJ2-3, with 10 bases lining up with TRBD1. The J segment lost 0 bases and the V segment lost 3 bases, leaving 3 bases of the junction unmatched. The CDR3 covers 15 residues. Germline CDR1 is GTSNPN and CDR2 is SVGIG (reference sequence). CDR3 in amino acids: CAWSWTGGSTDTQYF. DNA of the CDR3: TGTGCCTGGAGCTGGACAGGGGGAAGCACAGATACGCAGTATTTT.

The chain employs TRBV19 and TRBJ1-2, with D uncertain. The germline V and J ends were trimmed by 2 bases and 1 base, with 5 bases remaining between them. The CDR3 contains 13 residues. Germline-derived CDR1 and CDR2 are LNHDA and SQIVND (reference sequence). CDR3 nucleotide sequence: TGTGCCAGTAGTATACAGGATAACTATGGCTACACCTTC. This sequence encodes CASSIQDNYGYTF.

The V call is TRBV19, the J call TRBJ2-1; maybe TRBD2 (6 bases). This CDR3 spans 15 amino acids. The germline V gene has CDR1 LNHDA and CDR2 SQIVND (reference sequence). V was pared by 3 bases and J by 6 bases, with 15 bases between. CDR3 in DNA: TGTGCCAGTAGTATGGTTGCGGGGCGGGGCAATGAGCAGTTCTTC. The encoded protein is CASSMVAGRGNEQFF.

Comment on this clone: The junction shows a germline mismatch at one end, possibly a read error. The CDR3: CASSRDRVGTGELFF. The DNA for the CDR3 is TGTGCTAGCAGTCGCGACAGGGTAGGAACCGGGGAGCTGTTTTTT. This chain joins TRBV7-7 and TRBJ2-2; 7 positions agree with TRBD1. Looked up from germline, CDR1 is SSHAT and CDR2 is FNYEAQ (reference sequence). The CDR3 covers 15 residues. Looking up the rest from reference TRBV7-7 and TRBJ2-2 gives the full variable domain: GAGVSQSPRYKVTKRGQDVTLRCDPISSHATLYWYQQALGQGPEFLTYFNYEAQPDKSGLPSDRFSAERPEGSISTLTIQRTEQRDSAMYRCASSRDRVGTGELFFGEGSRLTVL.

The V gene is TRBV5-1, the J gene TRBJ1-2, with D perhaps TRBD1 (5 bases). Germline V gene data show CDR1 as SGHRS and CDR2 as YFSETQ. The CDR3 has 13 amino acids. The V gene lost 3 bases and the J gene lost 7 bases, with 13 bases spanning the gap. CDR3 residues: CASSSGSRSGYTF. CDR3 coding DNA: TGCGCCAGCAGCTCAGGGTCCCGAAGTGGCTACACCTTC.

The genes are TRBV19 and TRBJ2-7, with TRBD1 matching over 10 bases. Germline assignment: CDR1 LNHDA and CDR2 SQIVND (reference sequence). J gave up 1 base and V 5 bases, and 8 bases lay outside the gene matches. The CDR3 contains 16 residues. The CDR3 loop is CASSPPRDRGSYEQYF. CDR3 DNA sequence: TGTGCCAGTAGTCCTCCCAGGGACAGGGGTTCCTACGAGCAGTACTTC.

As concerns this clone: This CDR3 is also generated by other DNA sequences in the sample. The DNA of the CDR3 is TGTGCCAGCAGCCAAGAGCTAGCGGGGGGAACAGATACGCAGTATTTT. Translated: CASSQELAGGTDTQYF. The chain combines TRBV4-2 with TRBJ2-3, with 11 bases fitting TRBD2. Germline values: CDR1 LGHNA, CDR2 YNFKEQ. J gave up 3 bases and V 0 bases, and 2 bases lay outside the gene matches. CDR3 length: 16 residues.

This clone has a single count. The gene calls are TRBV28 and TRBJ2-1; TRBD2 matches at 10 bases. Per the germline V gene, CDR1 is MDHEN and CDR2 is SYDVKM. J was trimmed by 9 bases and V by 5 bases; bases with no gene match: 10. This CDR3 region has 15 residues. CDR3 sequence: CASSTPSGRVGEQFF. In DNA, the CDR3 is TGTGCCAGCAGTACCCCGAGCGGGAGGGTCGGTGAGCAGTTCTTC.

The chain is built from TRBV5-4 and TRBJ2-3, with D perhaps TRBD1 (7 bases). The CDR3 is 16 residues long. V was clipped by 5 bases and J by 6 bases, with 22 bases between them. CDR1 is SGHNT, CDR2 YYREEE, per germline (reference sequence). CDR3 sequence: CASSSRDLTGTDTQYF. The CDR3 bases are TGTGCCAGCAGTTCCCGCGACCTGACAGGGACTGATACGCAGTATTTT.

J is TRBJ1-1 and V is TRBV19; 8 bases are a match to TRBD1. Trimming at V came to 4 bases and at J to 5 bases, leaving 6 bases not matched to a gene. The CDR3 spans 14 residues. Germline CDR1 reads LNHDA; CDR2 reads SQIVND (reference sequence). The CDR3 bases are TGTGCCAGTAGTACCCGGACAGGGAGAACTGAAGCTTTCTTT. Residues: CASSTRTGRTEAFF. The full variable domain, completed using reference TRBV19 and TRBJ1-1, is DGGITQSPKYLFRKEGQNVTLSCEQNLNHDAMYWYRQDPGQGLRLIYYSQIVNDFQKGDIAEGYSVSREKKESFPLTVTSAQKNPTAFYLCASSTRTGRTEAFFGQGTRLTVV.

This chain links TRBV5-6 with TRBJ2-3, with TRBD2 matching over 9 bases. CDR3 length: 16 amino acids. V was clipped by 1 base and J by 0 bases; unmatched bases: 3. Per germline, CDR1 SGHDT and CDR2 YYEEEE. The DNA for the CDR3 is TGTGCCAGCAGCTTGTTGGCGGGAGGGAGCACAGATACGCAGTATTTT. It codes for CASSLLAGGSTDTQYF.

The chain carries TRBV19 and TRBJ1-5, with 9 positions matching TRBD1. J was trimmed by 1 base and V by 7 bases; bases with no gene match: 11. The CDR3 loop spans 17 amino acids. CDR1 and CDR2 from the germline V gene are LNHDA and SQIVND (reference sequence). The DNA for the CDR3 is TGTGCCAGTACCGGGACAGGGAAGGGAGAGAGCAATCAGCCCCAGCATTTT. It specifies CASTGTGKGESNQPQHF.

This clone was counted between two and nine times. The chain employs TRBV5-8 and TRBJ2-7, with a possible D match to TRBD2 (6 bases). V was clipped by 3 bases and J by 0 bases, with 10 bases between them. This CDR3 has 14 residues. Germline assignment: CDR1 SGHTS and CDR2 YDEGEE. CDR3 sequence (DNA): TGTGCCAGCAGCTACCGGGGGAGCTCCTACGAGCAGTACTTC. This codes for CASSYRGSSYEQYF.

The chain combines TRBV10-3 with TRBJ2-1; 11 bases agree with TRBD2. The CDR3 is 14 amino acids. Looked up from germline, CDR1 is ENHRY and CDR2 is SYGVKD. V shed 6 bases, J shed 8 bases, and the junction held 6 bases outside the gene matches. The CDR3 sequence: CAISTSGRNDEQFF. CDR3 DNA sequence: TGTGCCATCAGCACTAGCGGGAGAAATGATGAGCAGTTCTTC.

The rearrangement uses TRBV28 and TRBJ1-1; 7 nucleotides agree with TRBD1. There are 13 residues in the CDR3. Trimming took 8 bases from V and 0 from J; bases not matched to a gene: 3. Per the germline V gene, CDR1 is MDHEN and CDR2 is SYDVKM. The CDR3 sequence is CASDRAMNTEAFF. CDR3 nucleotides: TGTGCCAGCGACAGGGCCATGAACACTGAAGCTTTCTTT.

The chain recombines TRBV5-4 with TRBJ2-3; 7 bases are a match to TRBD1. Germline CDR1 reads SGHNT; CDR2 reads YYREEE (reference sequence). This CDR3 comprises 13 residues. With 5 bases clipped from V and 3 bases from J, the junction kept 3 bases outside the gene matches. CDR3 in amino acids: CASRPQGTDTQYF. CDR3 sequence (DNA): TGTGCCAGCAGACCACAGGGGACAGATACGCAGTATTTT.

The V and J genes are TRBV6-5 and TRBJ2-7; TRBD2 is a possible D gene (5 bases). V dropped 0 bases and J dropped 2 bases, with 14 bases sitting between them. Germline V CDR1 and CDR2: MNHEY, SVGAGI. This CDR3 has 16 amino acids. In nucleotides, the CDR3 is TGTGCCAGCAGTTACTCGAGCGGCCCCGGGACCTACGAGCAGTACTTC. As protein: CASSYSSGPGTYEQYF.

The chain recombines TRBV5-4 with TRBJ2-7; TRBD1 agrees at 8 bases. Germline V gene lookup returns CDR1 SGHNT and CDR2 YYREEE (reference sequence). Unmatched junction bases numbered 11, after V lost 0 bases and J lost 9 bases. This CDR3 spans 15 amino acids. CDR3 protein: CASSLVAGGLNGQYF. The DNA of the CDR3 is TGTGCCAGCAGCTTGGTGGCAGGGGGCTTAAACGGGCAGTACTTC.

The rearrangement joins TRBV15 to TRBJ2-3; 7 positions match TRBD2. The CDR3 is 15 amino acids. Per the germline V gene, CDR1 is LNHNV and CDR2 is YYDKDF (reference sequence). The J segment lost 3 bases and the V segment lost 0 bases, leaving 3 bases of the junction unmatched. CDR3 in DNA: TGTGCCACCAGCAGAGAGCGGGAGCGAACAGATACGCAGTATTTT. Translation gives CATSRERERTDTQYF. The full variable domain, with the rest looked up from reference TRBV15 and TRBJ2-3, is DAMVIQNPRYQVTQFGKPVTLSCSQTLNHNVMYWYQQKSSQAPKLLFHYYDKDFNNEADTPDNFQSRRPNTSFCFLDIRSPGLGDTAMYLCATSRERERTDTQYFGPGTRLTVL.

This clone was observed a handful of times. The rearrangement uses TRBV15 and TRBJ2-1; TRBD2 matches 9 bases. Per the germline V gene, CDR1 is LNHNV and CDR2 is YYDKDF (reference sequence). The CDR3 loop spans 14 amino acids. Trimming took 4 bases from V and 5 from J; bases not matched to a gene: 3. The CDR3, as DNA: TGTGCCACCAGCATGGCGGGAGGGAACAATGAGCAGTTCTTC. Encoded protein: CATSMAGGNNEQFF.

This rearrangement joins TRBV19 to TRBJ1-6; TRBD1 matches at 10 bases. V shed 3 bases and J 7 bases; nucleotides not matched to a gene: 6. Per germline, CDR1 LNHDA and CDR2 SQIVND (reference sequence). This CDR3 is built from 16 residues. CDR3 sequence: CASSMGQGRFNSPLHF. DNA for the CDR3: TGTGCCAGTAGTATGGGACAGGGGAGGTTCAATTCACCCCTCCACTTT. Based on the CDR3 plus reference TRBV19 and TRBJ1-6, the full variable domain is DGGITQSPKYLFRKEGQNVTLSCEQNLNHDAMYWYRQDPGQGLRLIYYSQIVNDFQKGDIAEGYSVSREKKESFPLTVTSAQKNPTAFYLCASSMGQGRFNSPLHFGNGTRLTVT.

DNA for the CDR3: TGTGCCAGTAGTATAGGAAGGCAGGGCTTTCAGCCCCAGCATTTT. Translating it yields CASSIGRQGFQPQHF. The rearrangement joins TRBV19 to TRBJ1-5; D possibly corresponds to TRBD1 (5 bases). V gave up 1 base and J gave up 6 bases, with 13 bases separating them. Germline V gene sequence: CDR1 LNHDA, CDR2 SQIVND (reference sequence). The CDR3 loop spans 15 amino acids.

The chain joins TRBV6-5 to TRBJ1-2; 7 bases agree with TRBD1. Germline CDR1 and CDR2: MNHEY and SVGAGI. Trimming removed 2 bases from V and 4 bases from J; junction bases left unmatched: 7. The CDR3 contains 15 residues. CDR3: CASSYGPDRVYGYTF. For the CDR3, the DNA is TGTGCCAGCAGTTACGGTCCCGACAGGGTCTATGGCTACACCTTC.

The chain is built from TRBV18 and TRBJ2-2; 7 positions match TRBD1. V was clipped by 5 bases and J by 4 bases; unmatched bases: 7. The CDR3 has 15 amino acids. Germline CDR1 KGHSH, CDR2 LQKENI. Here the CDR3 reads CASSITGESTGELFF. For the CDR3, the DNA is TGTGCCAGCTCAATTACAGGGGAGAGCACCGGGGAGCTGTTTTTT.

The sample holds a few counts of this clone. The chain employs TRBV27 and TRBJ1-4; TRBD1 might be the D (5 bases). From germline, CDR1 is MNHEY and CDR2 SMNVEV (reference sequence). V shed 3 bases and J shed 7 bases, with 18 bases lying between them. The CDR3 is 16 residues long. CDR3 residues: CASSLGPTPLLEKLFF. The DNA of the CDR3 is TGTGCCAGCAGTTTGGGGCCGACTCCCCTACTTGAAAAACTGTTTTTT.